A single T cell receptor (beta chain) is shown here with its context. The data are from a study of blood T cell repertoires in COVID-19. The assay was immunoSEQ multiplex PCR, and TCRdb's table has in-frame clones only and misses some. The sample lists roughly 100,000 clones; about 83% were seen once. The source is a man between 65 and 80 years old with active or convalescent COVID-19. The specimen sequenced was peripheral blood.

CDR3 loop: CATSREARRSAGGETQYF. CDR3 sequence (DNA): TGTGCCACCAGCAGAGAGGCCAGGCGATCGGCGGGGGGGGAGACCCAGTACTTC. The chain has TRBV15 and TRBJ2-5; 9 bases fit TRBD2. Germline assignment: CDR1 LNHNV and CDR2 YYDKDF (reference sequence). The CDR3 sequence is 18 residues long. The junction had 13 bases not matched to a gene; V was cut back by 0 bases and J by 5 bases.